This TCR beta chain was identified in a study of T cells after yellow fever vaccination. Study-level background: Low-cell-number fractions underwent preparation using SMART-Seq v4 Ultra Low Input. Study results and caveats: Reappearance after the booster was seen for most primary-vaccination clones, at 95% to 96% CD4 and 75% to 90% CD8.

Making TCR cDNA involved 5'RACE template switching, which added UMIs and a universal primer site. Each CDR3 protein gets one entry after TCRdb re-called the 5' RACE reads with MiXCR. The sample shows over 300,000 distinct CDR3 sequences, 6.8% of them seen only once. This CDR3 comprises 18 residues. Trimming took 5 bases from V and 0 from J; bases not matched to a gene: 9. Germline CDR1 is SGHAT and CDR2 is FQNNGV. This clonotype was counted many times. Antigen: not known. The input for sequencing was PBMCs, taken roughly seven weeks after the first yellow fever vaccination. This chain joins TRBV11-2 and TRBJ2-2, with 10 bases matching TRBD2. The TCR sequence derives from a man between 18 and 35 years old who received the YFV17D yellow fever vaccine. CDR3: CASSQSASGGSNTGELFF. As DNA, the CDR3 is TGTGCCAGCAGCCAAAGTGCTAGCGGGGGATCGAACACCGGGGAGCTGTTTTTT.